This T cell receptor beta chain was sequenced during a study of blood T cell repertoires in COVID-19. About the research overall: Collection of acute and convalescent COVID-19 samples took place in the United States, Italy and Spain. In each case, the material was cDNA or gDNA derived from T cells, B-cell-depleted T cells, or PBMCs.

This clone was seen a few times. Trimming took 4 bases from V and 0 from J; bases not matched to a gene: 2. CDR3 length equals 14 residues. Germline lookup yields CDR1 GTSNPN and CDR2 SVGIG (reference sequence). In the study's own analysis: For nucleated cells, counts were estimated from reference gene primer amplification. The data were produced by immunoSEQ multiplex PCR, yet TCRdb's version contains in-frame clones alone and is incomplete. The V and J calls and clone size come from that table; D and trimming were worked out from the DNA. The sample contains about 140,000 clones, over 65% of which appear only once.

The source material was peripheral blood. The V call is TRBV30, the J call TRBJ2-1; 8 positions match TRBD2. The clonotype originates from a woman at least 80 years old with active or convalescent COVID-19. Here the CDR3 reads CAWTRGGSYNEQFF. The CDR3 coding sequence is TGTGCCTGGACACGGGGGGGCTCCTACAATGAGCAGTTCTTC. Variable domain in full (rest from reference TRBV30 and TRBJ2-1): SQTIHQWPATLVQPVGSPLSLECTVEGTSNPNLYWYRQAAGRGLQLLFYSVGIGQISSEVPQNLSASRPQDRQFILSSKKLLLSDSGFYLCAWTRGGSYNEQFFGPGTRLTVL.